This T cell receptor beta chain is drawn from a study of CD8+CD57+ T cells in acquired aplastic anemia. Study in general: The sorted CD4+ and CD8+ cells yielded an average about 3.3 ug of DNA. Reads per healthy sample averaged roughly 9.9 million (CD4+) and some 11 million (CD8+). Whole-study results and caveats: Patients and controls shared approximately 28 CD8+ CDR3 sequences. With respect to CD8+ Simpson's diversity, patients and controls did not differ significantly.

Germline lookup yields CDR1 LNHNV and CDR2 YYDKDF (reference sequence). The CDR3 loop spans 15 amino acids. Between the trimmed V and J ends, which lost 0 bases and 3 bases, there was a span of 9 bases. Remarks on this clonotype: What it binds is unknown.

Researchers used genomic DNA as the template to profile TCR beta VDJ and CDR3. TCRdb ran MiXCR on the reads and lists one entry per CDR3 protein. The sample lists about 110,000 distinct CDR3 sequences, less than 65% occurring once. This clonotype was sampled from a human donor in good health, serving as a control. Sequences were obtained from sorted CD4+, CD8+, or CD8+CD57+ T cells (not recorded which) from PBMCs. The chain carries TRBV15 and TRBJ2-1, with D possibly TRBD2 on 6 matching bases. The CDR3 protein is CATSRDPGVYNEQFF. CDR3 sequence (DNA): TGTGCCACCAGCAGAGATCCGGGGGTCTACAATGAGCAGTTCTTC. Filled out from reference TRBV15 and TRBJ2-1, the complete variable domain reads DAMVIQNPRYQVTQFGKPVTLSCSQTLNHNVMYWYQQKSSQAPKLLFHYYDKDFNNEADTPDNFQSRRPNTSFCFLDIRSPGLGDTAMYLCATSRDPGVYNEQFFGPGTRLTVL.